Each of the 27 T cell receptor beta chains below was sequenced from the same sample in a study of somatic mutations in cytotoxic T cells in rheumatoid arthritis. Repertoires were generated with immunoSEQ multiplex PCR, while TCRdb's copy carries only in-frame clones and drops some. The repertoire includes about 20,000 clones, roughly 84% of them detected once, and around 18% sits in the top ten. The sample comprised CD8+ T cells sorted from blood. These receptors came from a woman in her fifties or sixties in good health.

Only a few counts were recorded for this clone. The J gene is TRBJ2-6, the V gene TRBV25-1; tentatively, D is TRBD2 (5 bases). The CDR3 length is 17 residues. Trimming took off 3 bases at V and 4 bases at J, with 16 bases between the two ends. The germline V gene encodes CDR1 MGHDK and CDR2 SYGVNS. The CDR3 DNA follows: TGTGCCAGCAGTGAGGGAGCCGTTGAACCCGGGGCCAACGTCCTGACTTTC. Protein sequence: CASSEGAVEPGANVLTF. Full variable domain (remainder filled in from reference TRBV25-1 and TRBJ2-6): EADIYQTPRYLVIGTGKKITLECSQTMGHDKMYWYQQDPGMELHLIHYSYGVNSTEKGDLSSESTVSRIRTEHFPLTLESARPSHTSQYLCASSEGAVEPGANVLTFGAGSRLTVL.

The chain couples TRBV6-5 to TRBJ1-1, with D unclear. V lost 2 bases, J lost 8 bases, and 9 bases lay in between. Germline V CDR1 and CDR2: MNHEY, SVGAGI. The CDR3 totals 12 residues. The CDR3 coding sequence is TGTGCCAGCAGTTACCGAGGGAGGGAAGCTTTCTTT. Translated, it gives CASSYRGREAFF.

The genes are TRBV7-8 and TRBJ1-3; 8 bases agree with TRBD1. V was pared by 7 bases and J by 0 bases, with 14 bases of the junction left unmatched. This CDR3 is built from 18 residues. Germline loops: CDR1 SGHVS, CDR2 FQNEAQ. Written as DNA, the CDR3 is TGTGCCAGCACCGAACCCGGGACAGGCGCCGCCTCTGGAAACACCATATATTTT. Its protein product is CASTEPGTGAASGNTIYF.

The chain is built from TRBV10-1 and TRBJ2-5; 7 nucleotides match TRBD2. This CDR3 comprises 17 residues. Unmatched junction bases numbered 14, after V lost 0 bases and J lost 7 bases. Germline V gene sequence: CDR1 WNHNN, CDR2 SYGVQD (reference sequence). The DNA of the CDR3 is TGCGCCAGCAGTGAGTCGGGATACGGTGCGGGGGAGGGGACCCAGTACTTC. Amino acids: CASSESGYGAGEGTQYF.

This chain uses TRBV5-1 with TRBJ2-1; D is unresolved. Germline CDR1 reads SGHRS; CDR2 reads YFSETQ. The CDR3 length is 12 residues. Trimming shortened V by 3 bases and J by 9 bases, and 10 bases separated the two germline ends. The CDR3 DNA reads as TGCGCCAGCAGCTCGGAAACGGGTGAGCAGTTCTTC. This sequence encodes CASSSETGEQFF.

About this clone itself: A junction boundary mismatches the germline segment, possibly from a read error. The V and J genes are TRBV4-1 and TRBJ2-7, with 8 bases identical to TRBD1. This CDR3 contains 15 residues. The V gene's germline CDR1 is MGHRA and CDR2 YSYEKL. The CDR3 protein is CASSQQDRASYDQYF. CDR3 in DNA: TGCGCCAGCAGCCAACAGGACAGGGCCTCCTACGATCAGTACTTC.

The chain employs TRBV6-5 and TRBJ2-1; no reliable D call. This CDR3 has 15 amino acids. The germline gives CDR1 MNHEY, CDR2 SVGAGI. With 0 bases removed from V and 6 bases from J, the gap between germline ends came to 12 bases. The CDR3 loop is CASSYSSELANEQFF. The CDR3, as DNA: TGTGCCAGCAGTTACTCGAGCGAGTTGGCCAATGAGCAGTTCTTC.

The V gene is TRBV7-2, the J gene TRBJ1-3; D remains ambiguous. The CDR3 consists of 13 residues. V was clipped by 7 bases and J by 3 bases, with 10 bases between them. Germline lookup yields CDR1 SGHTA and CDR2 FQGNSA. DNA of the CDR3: TGTGCCAGCACCCTGGAGATTGGAAACACCATATATTTT. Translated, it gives CASTLEIGNTIYF.

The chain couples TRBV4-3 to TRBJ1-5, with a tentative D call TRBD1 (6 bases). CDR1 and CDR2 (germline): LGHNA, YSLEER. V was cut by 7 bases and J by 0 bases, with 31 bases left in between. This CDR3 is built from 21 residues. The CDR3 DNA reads TGCGCCAGCACTCAGATCGGGGCTGTCTTATTGACAGGCTATAGCAATCAGCCCCAGCATTTT. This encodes CASTQIGAVLLTGYSNQPQHF.

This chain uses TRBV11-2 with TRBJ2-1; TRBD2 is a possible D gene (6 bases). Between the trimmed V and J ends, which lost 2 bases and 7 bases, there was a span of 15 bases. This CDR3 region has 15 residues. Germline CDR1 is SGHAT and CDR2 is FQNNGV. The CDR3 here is CASSLSGQGRNEQFF. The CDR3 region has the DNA TGTGCCAGCAGCTTAAGTGGCCAAGGGAGGAATGAGCAGTTCTTC.

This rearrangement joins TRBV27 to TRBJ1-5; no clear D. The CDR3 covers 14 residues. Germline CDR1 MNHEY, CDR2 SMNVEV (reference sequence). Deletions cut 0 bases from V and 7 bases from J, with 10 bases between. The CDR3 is CASSLSVLVQPQHF. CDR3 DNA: TGTGCCAGCAGTTTATCGGTCCTGGTGCAGCCCCAGCATTTT.

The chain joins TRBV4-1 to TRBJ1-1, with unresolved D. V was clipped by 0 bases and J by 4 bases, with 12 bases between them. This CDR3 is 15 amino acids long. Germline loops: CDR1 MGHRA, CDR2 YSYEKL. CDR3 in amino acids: CASSQDVGGGTEAFF. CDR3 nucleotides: TGCGCCAGCAGCCAAGATGTCGGTGGTGGCACTGAAGCTTTCTTT.

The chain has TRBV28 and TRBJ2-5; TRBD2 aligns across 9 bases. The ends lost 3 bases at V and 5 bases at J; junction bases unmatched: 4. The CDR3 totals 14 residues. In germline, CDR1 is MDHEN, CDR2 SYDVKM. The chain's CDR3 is CASSLRGGVETQYF. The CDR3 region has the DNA TGTGCCAGCAGTTTGCGCGGGGGGGTGGAGACCCAGTACTTC. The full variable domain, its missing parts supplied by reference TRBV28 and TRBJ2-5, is DVKVTQSSRYLVKRTGEKVFLECVQDMDHENMFWYRQDPGLGLRLIYFSYDVKMKEKGDIPEGYSVSREKKERFSLILESASTNQTSMYLCASSLRGGVETQYFGPGTRLLVL.

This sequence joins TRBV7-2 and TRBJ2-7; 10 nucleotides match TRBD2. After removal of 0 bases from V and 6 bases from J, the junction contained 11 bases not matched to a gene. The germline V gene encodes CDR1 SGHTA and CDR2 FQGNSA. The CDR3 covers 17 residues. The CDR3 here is CASSLALSGGAAGEQYF. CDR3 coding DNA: TGTGCCAGCAGCTTAGCCCTCAGCGGGGGGGCAGCGGGCGAGCAGTACTTC.

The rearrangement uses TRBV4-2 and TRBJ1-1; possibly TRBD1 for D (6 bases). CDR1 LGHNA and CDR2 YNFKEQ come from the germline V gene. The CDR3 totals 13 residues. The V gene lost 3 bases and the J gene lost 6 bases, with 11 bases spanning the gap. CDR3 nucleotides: TGTGCCAGCAGCCATGGAGGGGGGGCTGAAGCTTTCTTT. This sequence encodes CASSHGGGAEAFF.

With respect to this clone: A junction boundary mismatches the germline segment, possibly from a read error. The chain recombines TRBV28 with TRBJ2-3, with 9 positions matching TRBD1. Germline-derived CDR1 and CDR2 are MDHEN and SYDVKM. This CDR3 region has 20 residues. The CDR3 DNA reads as TGTGCCAGCACTTTACCGACCCGGGACAGGGCATTTCCTAGCACAGATACGCAGTATTTT. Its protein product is CASTLPTRDRAFPSTDTQYF. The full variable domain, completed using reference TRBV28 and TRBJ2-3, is DVKVTQSSRYLVKRTGEKVFLECVQDMDHENMFWYRQDPGLGLRLIYFSYDVKMKEKGDIPEGYSVSREKKERFSLILESASTNQTSMYLCASTLPTRDRAFPSTDTQYFGPGTRLTVL.

Written as DNA, the CDR3 is TGTGCCACCAGCAGAGATCGAGCAGGGTACACCGGGGAGCTGTTTTTT. This encodes CATSRDRAGYTGELFF. This chain joins TRBV15 and TRBJ2-2; D perhaps matches TRBD1 (5 bases). Germline assignment: CDR1 LNHNV and CDR2 YYDKDF (reference sequence). CDR3 length: 16 amino acids. The ends were cut back, 0 bases at V and 3 bases at J, with 11 bases in the middle.

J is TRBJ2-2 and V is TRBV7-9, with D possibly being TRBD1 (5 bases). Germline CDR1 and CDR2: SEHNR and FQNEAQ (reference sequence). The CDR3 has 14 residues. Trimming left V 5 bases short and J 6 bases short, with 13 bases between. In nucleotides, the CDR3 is TGTGCCAGCAGCCACGGACAATCTCCCGGGGAGCTGTTTTTT. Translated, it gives CASSHGQSPGELFF.

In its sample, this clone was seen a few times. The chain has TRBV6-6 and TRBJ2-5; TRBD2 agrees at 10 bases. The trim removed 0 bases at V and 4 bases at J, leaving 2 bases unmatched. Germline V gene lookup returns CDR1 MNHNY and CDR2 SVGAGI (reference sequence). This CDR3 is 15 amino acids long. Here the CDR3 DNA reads TGTGCCAGCAGTTACTCGTCTAGCGGGGGAGAGACCCAGTACTTC. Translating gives CASSYSSSGGETQYF.

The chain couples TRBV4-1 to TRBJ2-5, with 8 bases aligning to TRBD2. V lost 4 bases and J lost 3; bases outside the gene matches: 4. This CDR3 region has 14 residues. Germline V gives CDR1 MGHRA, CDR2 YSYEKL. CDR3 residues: CASSPNSGEETQYF. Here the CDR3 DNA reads TGCGCCAGCAGCCCGAATAGCGGGGAAGAGACCCAGTACTTC.

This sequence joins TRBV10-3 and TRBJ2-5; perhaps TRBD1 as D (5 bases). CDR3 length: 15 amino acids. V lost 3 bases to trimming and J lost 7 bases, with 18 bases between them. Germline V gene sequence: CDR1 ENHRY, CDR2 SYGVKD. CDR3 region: CAISDQGPPRGTQYF. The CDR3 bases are TGTGCCATCAGTGACCAGGGCCCCCCAAGAGGGACCCAGTACTTC.

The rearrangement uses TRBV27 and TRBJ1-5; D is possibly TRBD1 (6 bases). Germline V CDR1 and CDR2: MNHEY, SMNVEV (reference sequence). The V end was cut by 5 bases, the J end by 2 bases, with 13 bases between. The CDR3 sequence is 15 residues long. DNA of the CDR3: TGTGCCAGCAGTCCAGGGGATTTGGGCAATCAGCCCCAGCATTTT. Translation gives CASSPGDLGNQPQHF.

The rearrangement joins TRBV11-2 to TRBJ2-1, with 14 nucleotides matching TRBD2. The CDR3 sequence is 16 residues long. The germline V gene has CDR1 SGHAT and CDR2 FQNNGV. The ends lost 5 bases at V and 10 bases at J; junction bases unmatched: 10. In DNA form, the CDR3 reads TGTGCCAGCAGCCCGACTAGCGGGGGGGCCGTAAGGGAGCAGTTCTTC. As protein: CASSPTSGGAVREQFF.

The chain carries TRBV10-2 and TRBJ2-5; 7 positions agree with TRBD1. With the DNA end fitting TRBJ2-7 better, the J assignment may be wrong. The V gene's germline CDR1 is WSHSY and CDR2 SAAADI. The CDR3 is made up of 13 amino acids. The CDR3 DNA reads TGCGCCAGCAGTTGGGACAGTGCCTACGAGCAGTACTTC. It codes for CASSWDSAYEQYF.

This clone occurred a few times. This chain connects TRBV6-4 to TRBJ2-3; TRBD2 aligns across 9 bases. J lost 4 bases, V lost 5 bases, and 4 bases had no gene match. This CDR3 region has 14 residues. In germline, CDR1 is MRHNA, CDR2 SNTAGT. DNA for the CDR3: TGTGCCAGCAGTCCGGGACTAGCCTCAGATACGCAGTATTTT. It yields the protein CASSPGLASDTQYF.

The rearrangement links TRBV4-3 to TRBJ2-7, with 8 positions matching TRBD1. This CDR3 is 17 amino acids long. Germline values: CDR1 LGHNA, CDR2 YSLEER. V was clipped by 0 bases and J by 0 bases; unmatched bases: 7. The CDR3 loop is CASSQEQGEEFSYEQYF. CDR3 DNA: TGCGCCAGCAGCCAAGAACAGGGGGAGGAATTCTCCTACGAGCAGTACTTC.

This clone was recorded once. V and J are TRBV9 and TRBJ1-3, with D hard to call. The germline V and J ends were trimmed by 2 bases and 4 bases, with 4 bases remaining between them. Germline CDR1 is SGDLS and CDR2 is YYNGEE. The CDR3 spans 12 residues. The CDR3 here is CASSVLGNTIYF. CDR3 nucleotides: TGTGCCAGCAGCGTTCTGGGAAACACCATATATTTT. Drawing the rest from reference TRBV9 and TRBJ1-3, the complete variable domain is DSGVTQTPKHLITATGQRVTLRCSPRSGDLSVYWYQQSLDQGLQFLIQYYNGEERAKGNILERFSAQQFPDLHSELNLSSLELGDSALYFCASSVLGNTIYFGEGSWLTVV.